These 30 T cell receptor beta chains were all obtained from the same sample, sequenced in a study of molecular identifiers for immune sequencing clone quantification. TCRdb processed the PCR reads anew with MiXCR; each CDR3 protein has one entry. The sample lists about 320,000 distinct CDR3 sequences, 20% to 25% occurring once. The sequenced sample was naive CD8+ T cells from blood, with Jurkat cell RNA spiked in. As to subset: FACS-sorted CD8+CD4-CCR7+CD45RA+ naive T cells. The receptors stem from a human donor in good health. Some libraries in this study had Jurkat cell RNA spiked in.

This clonotype was seen ten or more times. V and J are TRBV12-3 or TRBV12-4 and TRBJ1-5, with 12 bases matching TRBD1. The CDR3 is made up of 15 amino acids. V trimming: 6 bases; J trimming: 2 bases; junction bases outside the gene matches: 2. For the CDR3, the DNA is TGTGCCAGCAGGGGGACAGGGGGCGGCAATCAGCCCCAGCATTTT. Translating it yields CASRGTGGGNQPQHF.

Remarks on this clonotype: With a much larger clone just one base away, this may be a read error. This sequence joins TRBV29-1 and TRBJ2-1, with 10 bases aligning to TRBD1. CDR1 and CDR2 (germline): SQVTM, ANQGSEA. The CDR3 extends over 15 amino acids. The CDR3 DNA sequence: TGCAGCGTTGAACAACTCCGGGACAGGGGCAATGAGCAGCTCTTC. Its translation is CSVEQLRDRGNEQLF.

This clonotype was seen ten or more times. The V call is TRBV4-1, the J call TRBJ1-3; D ambiguous. The CDR3 runs to 15 residues. V was pared by 0 bases and J by 1 base, with 7 bases between. CDR1 is MGHRA, CDR2 YSYEKL, per germline. CDR3: CASSQDTGSGNTIYF. The DNA of the CDR3 is TGCGCCAGCAGCCAAGATACGGGGTCTGGAAACACCATATATTTT.

The genes are TRBV5-6 and TRBJ1-6, with D possibly matching TRBD1 (5 bases). Looked up from germline, CDR1 is SGHDT and CDR2 is YYEEEE. V lost 3 bases and J lost 5, with 15 bases in between. CDR3 size: 16 residues. CDR3 sequence (DNA): TGTGCCAGCAGCTGCTTCACCGCAGGGAATAATTCACCCCTCCACTTT. It encodes CASSCFTAGNNSPLHF.

As for this clonotype: Given a much more abundant clone one base away, this may be a read error. The chain employs TRBV4-2 and TRBJ1-5; a possible D gene is TRBD1 (5 bases). Germline lookup yields CDR1 LGHNA and CDR2 YNFKEQ. The CDR3 totals 16 residues. This CDR3 is CVSSQELGLSNQPQHF. CDR3 bases: TGTGTCAGCAGCCAAGAATTGGGACTTAGCAATCAGCCCCAGCATTTT.

At least ten counts were recorded for this clonotype. The gene calls are TRBV21-1 and TRBJ2-5; the table's D call TRBD1 went unverified against the DNA. TRBV21-1 is tagged as a pseudogene. There are 15 residues in the CDR3. This CDR3 is CASSNEGQAGETQYF. In nucleotides, the CDR3 is TGTGCCAGCAGCAATGAAGGACAGGCGGGGGAGACCCAGTACTTC.

At least ten counts were recorded for this clonotype. The chain couples TRBV7-9 to TRBJ1-1; D is unresolved. V lost 5 bases and J 14 bases, leaving 24 bases between the germline ends. The CDR3 length is 14 residues. CDR1 is SEHNR, CDR2 FQNEAQ, per germline (reference sequence). The CDR3 coding sequence is TGTGCCAGCAGCCCCCCGGACTTTCAGACCATGGGGTTCTTT. Protein: CASSPPDFQTMGFF.

This clonotype was picked up many times. V gene TRBV30 combines with J gene TRBJ2-7, with D possibly called TRBD1 or TRBD2 (6 bases each). V gave up 0 bases and J gave up 3 bases, with 18 bases separating them. Germline-derived CDR1 and CDR2 are GTSNPN and SVGIG (reference sequence). CDR3 length: 16 amino acids. The CDR3 spells CAWSVGIVGGHYEQYF. The CDR3 DNA sequence: TGTGCCTGGAGTGTAGGCATTGTAGGGGGGCACTACGAGCAGTACTTC. Drawing the rest from reference TRBV30 and TRBJ2-7, the complete variable domain is SQTIHQWPATLVQPVGSPLSLECTVEGTSNPNLYWYRQAAGRGLQLLFYSVGIGQISSEVPQNLSASRPQDRQFILSSKKLLLSDSGFYLCAWSVGIVGGHYEQYFGPGTRLTVT.

This clonotype appeared many times. This sequence joins TRBV7-9 and TRBJ2-3; D remains ambiguous. V lost 4 bases to trimming and J lost 1 base, with 6 bases between them. The CDR3 spans 13 residues. Germline CDR1 reads SEHNR; CDR2 reads FQNEAQ (reference sequence). The chain's CDR3 is CASSSEGTDTQYF. The CDR3 DNA follows: TGTGCCAGCAGCTCCGAGGGCACAGATACGCAGTATTTT.

Concerning this clonotype itself: This may come from a read error, since a much larger clone is one base off. The V call is TRBV19, the J call TRBJ1-5; D may be TRBD1 (5 bases). The CDR3 covers 14 residues. Germline V lookup: CDR1 LNHDA, CDR2 SQIVND (reference sequence). Between the trimmed V and J ends, which lost 4 bases and 6 bases, there was a span of 13 bases. The CDR3 is CASSTQGSGQPQHF. CDR3 coding DNA: TGTGCCAGTAGTACTCAGGGATCCGGTCAGCCCCAGCATTTT.

This clonotype was seen many times. The V and J genes are TRBV12-3 or TRBV12-4 and TRBJ2-2; D not certain. This CDR3 spans 22 amino acids. V was pared by 5 bases and J by 1 base, with 32 bases between. The CDR3 DNA reads as TGTGCCAGCAGTCCGTCACCTCTAGACGGACCATCCAGGCCGGTGAACACCGGGGAGCTGTTTTTT. Protein product: CASSPSPLDGPSRPVNTGELFF.

In its sample, this clonotype was seen once. As the CDR3 is not closed by the conserved phenylalanine or tryptophan, this likely results from a read error. This rearrangement joins TRBV27 to TRBJ2-7, with D maybe TRBD2 (6 bases). The CDR3 loop spans 14 amino acids. Germline CDR1 and CDR2: MNHEY and SMNVEV (reference sequence). With 8 bases removed from V and 0 bases from J, the gap between germline ends came to 14 bases. CDR3 sequence: CASCPAGSSYEQYL. For the CDR3, the DNA is TGTGCCAGCTGTCCGGCGGGGAGCTCCTACGAGCAGTACCTC.

This clonotype was detected a few times. This rearrangement joins TRBV6-2 or TRBV6-3 to TRBJ2-7, with TRBD2 matching over 13 bases. Germline V gene lookup returns CDR1 MNHEY and CDR2 SVGEGT. The CDR3 has 15 amino acids. With V trimmed by 6 bases and J by 5 bases, 7 bases remained unmatched. CDR3 region: CASRSGLAGVDEQYF. DNA for the CDR3: TGTGCCAGCAGAAGCGGACTAGCGGGAGTCGACGAGCAGTACTTC.

There are many counts of this clonotype. CDR3 residues: CASSQGGEYYEQYF. Here the CDR3 DNA reads TGTGCCAGCAGCCAAGGTGGGGAGTACTACGAGCAGTACTTC. The chain links TRBV14 to TRBJ2-7; D may be TRBD2 (5 bases). This CDR3 comprises 14 residues. V was clipped by 1 base and J by 3 bases, with 10 bases between them. Germline V CDR1 and CDR2: SGHDN, FVKESK.

This clonotype was counted a few times. The junction does not match germline at one end; this may be a read error. The chain employs TRBV2 and TRBJ2-4; 10 nucleotides line up with TRBD2. The CDR3 totals 18 residues. Germline V gives CDR1 SNHLY, CDR2 FYNNEI. The CDR3 protein is CASSEKAGGPQAKSIQYF. CDR3 DNA sequence: TGTGCCAGCAGTGAAAAAGCGGGGGGGCCCCAAGCCAAAAGCATTCAGTACTTC. Together with reference TRBV2 and TRBJ2-4, the CDR3 gives the full variable domain: EPEVTQTPSHQVTQMGQEVILRCVPISNHLYFYWYRQILGQKVEFLVSFYNNEISEKSEIFDDQFSVERPDGSNFTLKIRSTKLEDSAMYFCASSEKAGGPQAKSIQYFGAGTRLSVL.

This clonotype has more than one count but fewer than ten. This sequence joins TRBV7-2 and TRBJ2-7, with 16 bases that match TRBD2. This CDR3 comprises 17 residues. The V gene end was trimmed by 1 base and the J gene end by 4 bases; junction bases not matched to a gene: 4. Germline CDR1 reads SGHTA; CDR2 reads FQGNSA. The CDR3 DNA follows: TGTGCCAGCAGCTTAGTGGGACTAGCGGGAGGGTGGTACGAGCAGTACTTC. It yields the protein CASSLVGLAGGWYEQYF.

A note on this clonotype: This sequence may be a read error, since a much larger clone differs from it by one base. Because the CDR3 is missing its conserved closing phenylalanine or tryptophan, this is likely a read error. The chain couples TRBV20-1 to TRBJ1-1; no clear D gene. The CDR3 is made up of 13 amino acids. Germline V gene lookup returns CDR1 DFQATT and CDR2 SNEGSKA (reference sequence). The ends were cut back, 3 bases at V and 1 base at J, with 9 bases in the middle. For the CDR3, the DNA is TGCAGTGCTAGGTCCGATACGAACACTGAAGCTTTCTCT. Translation gives CSARSDTNTEAFS.

In this sample, this clonotype turned up many times. V is TRBV6-5 and J is TRBJ2-7, with D hard to call. Between the trimmed V and J ends, which lost 5 bases and 9 bases, there was a span of 11 bases. The CDR3 length is 11 residues. Germline V gene lookup returns CDR1 MNHEY and CDR2 SVGAGI. The CDR3 region is CASSPGSVQYF. CDR3 bases: TGTGCCAGCAGTCCCGGGTCTGTGCAGTACTTC.

V usage is TRBV7-9 and J usage is TRBJ1-1, with D unresolved. With 7 bases removed from V and 4 bases from J, the gap between germline ends came to 7 bases. Looked up from germline, CDR1 is SEHNR and CDR2 is FQNEAQ (reference sequence). CDR3 length: 11 amino acids. This CDR3 reads CASTPSTEAFF. The CDR3, as DNA: TGTGCCAGCACCCCTAGCACTGAAGCTTTCTTT.

This clonotype was recorded many times. This rearrangement joins TRBV7-6 to TRBJ2-2, with TRBD1 matching over 7 bases. This CDR3 has 16 amino acids. With 4 bases clipped from V and 6 bases from J, the junction kept 11 bases outside the gene matches. In germline, CDR1 is SGHVS, CDR2 FNYEAQ. CDR3 loop: CASSSETGLVPGELFF. For the CDR3, the DNA is TGTGCCAGCAGCTCTGAGACAGGGCTAGTCCCCGGGGAGCTGTTTTTT.

This clonotype was seen only a few times. This chain links TRBV27 with TRBJ2-7; 11 positions match TRBD2. The V segment lost 4 bases and the J segment 4 bases; nucleotides outside the gene matches: 6. Germline lookup yields CDR1 MNHEY and CDR2 SMNVEV (reference sequence). The CDR3 extends over 15 amino acids. The CDR3 spells CASSYHIAGGYEQYF. CDR3 DNA: TGTGCCAGCAGTTATCATATAGCGGGAGGGTACGAGCAGTACTTC.

The rearrangement links TRBV2 to TRBJ1-4; TRBD1 aligns across 7 bases. J was trimmed by 6 bases and V by 6 bases; bases with no gene match: 10. CDR1 SNHLY and CDR2 FYNNEI come from the germline V gene. The CDR3 is 15 amino acids. CDR3 nucleotide sequence: TGTGCCAGCAGACCACAGGGGAACCAGGATGAAAAACTGTTTTTT. Its protein is CASRPQGNQDEKLFF.

This clonotype was found a few times. CDR3 coding DNA: TGTGCCAGCAGTGAAAGGGGGGTAGCCAAAAACATTCAGTACTTC. Its translation: CASSERGVAKNIQYF. The rearrangement joins TRBV6-1 to TRBJ2-4; D tentatively fits TRBD1 or TRBD2 (6 bases each). Trimming pared 2 bases from V and 0 bases from J, leaving 8 bases between. This CDR3 contains 15 residues. Germline loops: CDR1 MNHNS, CDR2 SASEGT.

This clonotype was picked up a small number of times. The gene calls are TRBV6-1 and TRBJ2-7; D possibly uses TRBD1 or TRBD2 (5 bases each). CDR3 size: 12 residues. Per germline, CDR1 MNHNS and CDR2 SASEGT. V was clipped by 10 bases and J by 4 bases, with 14 bases between them. CDR3 DNA: TGTGCCATCTCCGGGACGGTGTACGAGCAGTACTTC. This codes for CAISGTVYEQYF.

V usage is TRBV7-9 and J usage is TRBJ2-5; 9 positions agree with TRBD1. J gave up 3 bases and V 5 bases, and 13 bases lay outside the gene matches. The CDR3 length is 17 residues. Germline V CDR1 and CDR2: SEHNR, FQNEAQ (reference sequence). CDR3 nucleotide sequence: TGTGCCAGCAGCACATTACAGGGGGCCGTTTTTGAAGAGACCCAGTACTTC. It specifies CASSTLQGAVFEETQYF.

A few counts support this clonotype. The rearrangement joins TRBV20-1 to TRBJ2-7; D is unresolved. Germline CDR1 and CDR2: DFQATT and SNEGSKA (reference sequence). The CDR3 spans 12 residues. V shed 4 bases and J shed 6 bases, with 13 bases lying between them. The CDR3 loop is CSATVVRSEQYF. CDR3 nucleotides: TGCAGTGCTACAGTAGTCCGGAGCGAGCAGTACTTC.

Ten or more counts support this clonotype. The rearrangement joins TRBV5-1 to TRBJ2-3; a possible D gene is TRBD2 (6 bases). Germline CDR1 SGHRS, CDR2 YFSETQ. The CDR3 is made up of 16 amino acids. The germline V and J ends were trimmed by 0 bases and 2 bases, with 13 bases remaining between them. The CDR3 protein is CASSLDEGGLTDTQYF. CDR3 nucleotide sequence: TGCGCCAGCAGCTTGGATGAGGGAGGACTCACAGATACGCAGTATTTT. Based on the CDR3 plus reference TRBV5-1 and TRBJ2-3, the full variable domain is KAGVTQTPRYLIKTRGQQVTLSCSPISGHRSVSWYQQTPGQGLQFLFEYFSETQRNKGNFPGRFSGRQFSNSRSEMNVSTLELGDSALYLCASSLDEGGLTDTQYFGPGTRLTVL.

The chain is built from TRBV24-1 and TRBJ2-3; D gene unclear. Germline V gene sequence: CDR1 KGHDR, CDR2 SFDVKD. V dropped 2 bases and J dropped 7 bases, with 12 bases sitting between them. The CDR3 is made up of 14 amino acids. The CDR3 region has the DNA TGTGCCACCAGTGATTCCCGCTGGGCCAATACGCAGTATTTT. It specifies CATSDSRWANTQYF.

This clonotype appeared a few times. This chain uses TRBV18 with TRBJ1-5; a weak D match, TRBD1 (5 bases). CDR3 length: 14 amino acids. V was cut by 3 bases and J by 7 bases, with 13 bases left in between. From germline, CDR1 is KGHSH and CDR2 LQKENI. As DNA, the CDR3 is TGTGCCAGCTCACCCTTCAGGGCGGGACAGCCCCAGCATTTT. This translates into CASSPFRAGQPQHF.

This clonotype has at least ten counts. This chain uses TRBV4-3 with TRBJ2-7, with D maybe TRBD1 (5 bases). Per germline, CDR1 LGHNA and CDR2 YSLEER. Trimming took off 0 bases at V and 4 bases at J, with 7 bases between the two ends. The CDR3 spans 13 residues. The CDR3, as DNA: TGCGCCAGCAGCCAAGAACCAGGGTACGAGCAGTACTTC. Amino acids: CASSQEPGYEQYF.